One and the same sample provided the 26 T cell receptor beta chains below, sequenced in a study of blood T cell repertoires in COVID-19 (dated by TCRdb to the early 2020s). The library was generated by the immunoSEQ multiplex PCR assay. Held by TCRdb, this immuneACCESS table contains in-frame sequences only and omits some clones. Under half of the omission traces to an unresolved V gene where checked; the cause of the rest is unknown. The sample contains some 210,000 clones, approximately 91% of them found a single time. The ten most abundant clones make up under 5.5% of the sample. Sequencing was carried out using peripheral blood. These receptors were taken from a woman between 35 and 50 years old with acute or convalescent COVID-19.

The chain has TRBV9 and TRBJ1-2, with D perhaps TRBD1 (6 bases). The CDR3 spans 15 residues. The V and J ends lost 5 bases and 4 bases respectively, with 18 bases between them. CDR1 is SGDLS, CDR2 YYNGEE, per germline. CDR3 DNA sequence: TGTGCCAGCAGTAATAGCACAGGGAGAGTCTATGGCTACACCTTC. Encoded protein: CASSNSTGRVYGYTF.

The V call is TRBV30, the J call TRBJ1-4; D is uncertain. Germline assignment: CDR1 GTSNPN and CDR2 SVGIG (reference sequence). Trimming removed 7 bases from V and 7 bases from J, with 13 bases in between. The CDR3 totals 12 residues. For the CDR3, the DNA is TGTGCCTACTTGGAGGCCTCTGAAAAACTGTTTTTT. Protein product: CAYLEASEKLFF.

CDR3 amino acids: CASSEGGQGLSYEQYV. In DNA form, the CDR3 reads TGTGCCAGCAGTGAAGGGGGACAGGGTCTCTCCTACGAGCAGTACGTC. V gene TRBV6-1 combines with J gene TRBJ2-7; 9 nucleotides line up with TRBD1. The CDR3 is 16 amino acids. Trimming at V came to 1 base and at J to 0 bases, leaving 4 bases not matched to a gene. The germline gives CDR1 MNHNS, CDR2 SASEGT.

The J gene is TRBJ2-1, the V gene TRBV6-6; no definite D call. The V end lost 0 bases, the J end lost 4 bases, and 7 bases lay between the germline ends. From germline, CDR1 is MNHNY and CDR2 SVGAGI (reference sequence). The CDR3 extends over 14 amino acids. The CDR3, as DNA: TGTGCCAGCAGTTACTCGCAACAGTACAATGAGCAGTTCTTC. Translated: CASSYSQQYNEQFF.

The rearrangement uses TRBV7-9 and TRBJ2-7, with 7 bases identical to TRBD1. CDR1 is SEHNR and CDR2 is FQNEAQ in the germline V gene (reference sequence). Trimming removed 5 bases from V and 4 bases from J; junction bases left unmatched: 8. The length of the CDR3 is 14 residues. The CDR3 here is CASSDRERAYEQYV. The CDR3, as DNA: TGTGCCAGCAGCGACAGGGAAAGGGCATACGAGCAGTACGTC.

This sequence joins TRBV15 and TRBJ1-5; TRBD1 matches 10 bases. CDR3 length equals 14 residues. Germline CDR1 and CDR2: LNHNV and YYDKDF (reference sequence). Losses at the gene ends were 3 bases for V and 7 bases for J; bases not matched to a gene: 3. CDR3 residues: CATSRTGGAQPQHF. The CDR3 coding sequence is TGTGCCACCAGCAGGACAGGGGGCGCCCAGCCCCAGCATTTT.

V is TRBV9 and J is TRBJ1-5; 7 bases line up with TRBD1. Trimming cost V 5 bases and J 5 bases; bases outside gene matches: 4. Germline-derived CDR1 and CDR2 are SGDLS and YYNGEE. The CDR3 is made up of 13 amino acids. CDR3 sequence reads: CASSGDSYQPQHF. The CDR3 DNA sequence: TGTGCCAGCAGTGGGGACAGTTATCAGCCCCAGCATTTT. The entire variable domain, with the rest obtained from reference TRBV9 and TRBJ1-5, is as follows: DSGVTQTPKHLITATGQRVTLRCSPRSGDLSVYWYQQSLDQGLQFLIQYYNGEERAKGNILERFSAQQFPDLHSELNLSSLELGDSALYFCASSGDSYQPQHFGDGTRLSIL.

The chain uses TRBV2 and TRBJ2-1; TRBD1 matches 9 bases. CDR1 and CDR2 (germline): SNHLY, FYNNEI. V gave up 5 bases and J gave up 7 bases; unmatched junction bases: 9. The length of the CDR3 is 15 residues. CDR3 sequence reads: CASSLDRGFVNEQFF. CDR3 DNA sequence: TGTGCCAGCAGTCTTGACAGGGGGTTCGTTAATGAGCAGTTCTTC.

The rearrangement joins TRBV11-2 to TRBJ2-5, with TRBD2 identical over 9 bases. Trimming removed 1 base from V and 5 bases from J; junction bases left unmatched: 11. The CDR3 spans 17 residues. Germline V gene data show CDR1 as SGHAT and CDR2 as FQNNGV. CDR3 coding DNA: TGTGCCAGCAGCTTAGGCTCCGGCGGGGGGGCCGGTGAGACCCAGTACTTC. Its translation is CASSLGSGGGAGETQYF.

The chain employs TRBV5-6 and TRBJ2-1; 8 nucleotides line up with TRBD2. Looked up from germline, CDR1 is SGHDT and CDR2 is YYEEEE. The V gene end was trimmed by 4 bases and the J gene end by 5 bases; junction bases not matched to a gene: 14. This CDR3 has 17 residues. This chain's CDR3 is CASSPGPRGGPNNEQFF. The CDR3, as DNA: TGTGCCAGCAGCCCCGGCCCACGGGGGGGACCCAACAATGAGCAGTTCTTC.

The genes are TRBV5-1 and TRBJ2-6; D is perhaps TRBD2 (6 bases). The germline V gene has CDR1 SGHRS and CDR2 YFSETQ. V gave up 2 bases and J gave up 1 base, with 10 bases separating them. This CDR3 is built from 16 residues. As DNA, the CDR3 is TGCGCCAGCAGCTTACCCGGGACTTCTGGGGCCAACGTCCTGACTTTC. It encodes CASSLPGTSGANVLTF.

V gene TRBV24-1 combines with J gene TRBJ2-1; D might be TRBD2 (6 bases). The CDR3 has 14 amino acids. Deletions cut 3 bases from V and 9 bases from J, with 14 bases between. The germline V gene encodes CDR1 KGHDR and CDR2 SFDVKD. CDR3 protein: CATSDLGTSSEQFF. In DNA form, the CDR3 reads TGTGCCACCAGTGATCTAGGGACTTCAAGTGAGCAGTTCTTC.

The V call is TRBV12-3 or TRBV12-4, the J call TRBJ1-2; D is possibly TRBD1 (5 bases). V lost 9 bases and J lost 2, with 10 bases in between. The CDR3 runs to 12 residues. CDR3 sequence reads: CASAPGNYGYTF. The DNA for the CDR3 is TGTGCCAGTGCCCCAGGGAACTATGGCTACACCTTC.

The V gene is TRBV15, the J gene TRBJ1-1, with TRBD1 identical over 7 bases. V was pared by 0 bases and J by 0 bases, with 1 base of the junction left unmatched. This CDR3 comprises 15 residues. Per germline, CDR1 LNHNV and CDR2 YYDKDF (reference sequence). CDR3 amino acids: CATSRDRGMNTEAFF. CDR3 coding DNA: TGTGCCACCAGCAGAGACAGGGGGATGAACACTGAAGCTTTCTTT.

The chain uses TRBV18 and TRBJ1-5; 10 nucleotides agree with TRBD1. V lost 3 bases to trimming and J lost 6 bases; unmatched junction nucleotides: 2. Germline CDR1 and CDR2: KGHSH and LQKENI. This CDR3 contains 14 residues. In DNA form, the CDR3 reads TGTGCCAGCTCACCGGGGACAGGGGTTCAGCCCCAGCATTTT. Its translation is CASSPGTGVQPQHF. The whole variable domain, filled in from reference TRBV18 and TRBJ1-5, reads NAGVMQNPRHLVRRRGQEARLRCSPMKGHSHVYWYRQLPEEGLKFMVYLQKENIIDESGMPKERFSAEFPKEGPSILRIQQVVRGDSAAYFCASSPGTGVQPQHFGDGTRLSIL.

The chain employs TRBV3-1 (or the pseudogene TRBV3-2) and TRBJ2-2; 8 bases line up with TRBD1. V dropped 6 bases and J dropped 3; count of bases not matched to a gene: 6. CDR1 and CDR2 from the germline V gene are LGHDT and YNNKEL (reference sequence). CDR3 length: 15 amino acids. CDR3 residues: CASRSGTGYTGELFF. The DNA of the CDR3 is TGTGCCAGCAGGTCCGGGACAGGATACACCGGGGAGCTGTTTTTT.

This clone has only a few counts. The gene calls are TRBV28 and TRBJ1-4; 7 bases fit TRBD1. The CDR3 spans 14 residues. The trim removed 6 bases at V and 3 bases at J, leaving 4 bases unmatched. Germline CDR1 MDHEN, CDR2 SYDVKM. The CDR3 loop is CASRVGGANEKLFF. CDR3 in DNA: TGTGCCAGCAGGGTAGGGGGCGCTAATGAAAAACTGTTTTTT.

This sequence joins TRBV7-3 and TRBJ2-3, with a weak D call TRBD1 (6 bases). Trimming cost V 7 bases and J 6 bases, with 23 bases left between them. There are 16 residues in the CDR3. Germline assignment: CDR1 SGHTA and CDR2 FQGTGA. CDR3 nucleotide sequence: TGTGCCAGCAACATAGGGGGAGTAGCCGGTGGGGATACGCAGTATTTT. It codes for CASNIGGVAGGDTQYF.

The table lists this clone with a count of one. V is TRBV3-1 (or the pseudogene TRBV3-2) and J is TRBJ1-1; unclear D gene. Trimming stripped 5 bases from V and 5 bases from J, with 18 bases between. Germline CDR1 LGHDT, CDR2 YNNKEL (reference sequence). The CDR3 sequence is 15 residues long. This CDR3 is CASSLRRGGRTEAFF. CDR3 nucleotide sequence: TGTGCCAGCAGCTTACGCCGTGGCGGCCGTACTGAAGCTTTCTTT.

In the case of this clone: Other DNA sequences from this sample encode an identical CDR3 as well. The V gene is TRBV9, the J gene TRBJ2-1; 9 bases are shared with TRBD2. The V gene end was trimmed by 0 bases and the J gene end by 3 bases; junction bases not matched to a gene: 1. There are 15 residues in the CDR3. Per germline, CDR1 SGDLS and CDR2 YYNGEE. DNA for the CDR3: TGTGCCAGCAGCGTAGTAGCGGGGGACTACAATGAGCAGTTCTTC. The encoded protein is CASSVVAGDYNEQFF.

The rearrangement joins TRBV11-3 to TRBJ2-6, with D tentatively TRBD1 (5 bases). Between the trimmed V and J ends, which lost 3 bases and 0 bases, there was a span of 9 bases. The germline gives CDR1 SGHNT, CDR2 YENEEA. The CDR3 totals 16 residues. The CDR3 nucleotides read TGTGCCAGCAGCTTCAGGGTGACCTCTGGGGCCAACGTCCTGACTTTC. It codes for CASSFRVTSGANVLTF.

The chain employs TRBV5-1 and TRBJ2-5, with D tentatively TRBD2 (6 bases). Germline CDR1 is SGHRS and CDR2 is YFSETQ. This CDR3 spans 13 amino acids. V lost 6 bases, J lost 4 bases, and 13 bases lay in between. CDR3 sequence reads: CASTPGTGETQYF. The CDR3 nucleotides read TGCGCCAGCACCCCGGGGACTGGAGAGACCCAGTACTTC.

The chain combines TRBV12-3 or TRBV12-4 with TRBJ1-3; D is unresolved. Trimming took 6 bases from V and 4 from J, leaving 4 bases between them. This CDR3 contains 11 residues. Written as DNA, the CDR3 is TGTGCCAGCAGCAGGGGAAACACCATATATTTT. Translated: CASSRGNTIYF.

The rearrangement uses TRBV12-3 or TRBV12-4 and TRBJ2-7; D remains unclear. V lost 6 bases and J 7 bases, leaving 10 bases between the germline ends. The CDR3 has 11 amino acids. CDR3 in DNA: TGTGCCAGCAGCTATGGTCGGGAGCAGTACGTC. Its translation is CASSYGREQYV.

The CDR3 sequence: CASSMVPGQVKNTEAFF. The DNA for the CDR3 is TGTGCCAGCAGCATGGTTCCGGGACAGGTCAAAAACACTGAAGCTTTCTTT. This rearrangement joins TRBV21-1 to TRBJ1-1; TRBD1 is the table's D call and was not checked against the DNA. TRBV21-1 is given as a pseudogene. CDR3 length: 17 residues.

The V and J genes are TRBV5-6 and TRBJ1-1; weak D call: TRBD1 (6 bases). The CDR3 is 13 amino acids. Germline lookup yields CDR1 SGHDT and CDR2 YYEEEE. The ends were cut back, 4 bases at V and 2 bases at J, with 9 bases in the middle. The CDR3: CASSQTGNTEAFF. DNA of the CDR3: TGTGCCAGCAGCCAGACAGGAAACACTGAAGCTTTCTTT.